These 22 T cell receptor beta chains were sequenced from one sample in a study of CD8 T cells in ankylosing spondylitis. Broader study findings: Characteristic of ankylosing spondylitis blood, it appeared, was a TCR beta motif comprising about 8 highly homologous variants.

TCRdb used MiXCR to reprocess the 5' RACE reads, holding one entry per CDR3 protein. The data show over 600,000 distinct CDR3 sequences, with 19% seen just once and under 20% held by the top ten. These TCRs' antigens remain unknown. The source material was blood, either unsorted or a sorted T cell fraction (not recorded which). The receptors shown here come from a male donor with ankylosing spondylitis.

The rearrangement uses TRBV10-3 and TRBJ2-5; possible D gene TRBD2, 6 bases. Germline V CDR1 and CDR2: ENHRY, SYGVKD. The V end lost 3 bases, the J end lost 6 bases, and 8 bases lay between the germline ends. The CDR3 is 12 residues long. The CDR3 loop is CAISDAGQTQYF. The CDR3 region has the DNA TGTGCCATCAGTGACGCGGGGCAGACCCAGTACTTC.

This clonotype was counted between two and nine times. This chain connects TRBV4-3 to TRBJ2-7; D remains unclear. The CDR3 covers 13 residues. Germline loops: CDR1 LGHNA, CDR2 YSLEER. With 4 bases removed from V and 5 bases from J, the gap between germline ends came to 12 bases. Written as DNA, the CDR3 is TGCGCCAGCAGCCCAAAGTCTGGGGACGAGCAGTACTTC. It is translated as CASSPKSGDEQYF.

This clonotype was counted a few times. This rearrangement joins TRBV29-1 to TRBJ2-1; 7 bases fit TRBD2. J was trimmed by 0 bases and V by 0 bases; bases with no gene match: 8. There are 17 residues in the CDR3. Germline lookup yields CDR1 SQVTM and CDR2 ANQGSEA. The CDR3 region has the DNA TGCAGCGTTGAAGATCTTAAGCGGGGAAGCTCCTACAATGAGCAGTTCTTC. It specifies CSVEDLKRGSSYNEQFF.

This clonotype was counted between two and nine times. CDR3: CASSYWVLAERGYNEQFF. CDR3 DNA: TGTGCCAGCAGTTACTGGGTGCTAGCGGAGAGAGGCTACAATGAGCAGTTCTTC. This sequence joins TRBV6-5 and TRBJ2-1; 7 nucleotides agree with TRBD2. CDR3 size: 18 residues. Per germline, CDR1 MNHEY and CDR2 SVGAGI. J lost 3 bases, V lost 1 base, and 12 bases had no gene match.

The rearrangement uses TRBV28 and TRBJ2-2; TRBD2 agrees at 11 bases. The CDR3 length is 16 residues. With V trimmed by 5 bases and J by 6 bases, 8 bases remained unmatched. Germline V gives CDR1 MDHEN, CDR2 SYDVKM. The CDR3: CASSGSGRADAGELFF. The CDR3 DNA sequence: TGTGCCAGCAGTGGTAGCGGGAGGGCTGACGCCGGGGAGCTGTTTTTT.

In its sample, this clonotype was seen a few times. The chain links TRBV28 to TRBJ1-2; tentative D call: TRBD1 (6 bases). This CDR3 region has 14 residues. The V and J ends lost 2 bases and 4 bases respectively, with 11 bases between them. The germline V gene encodes CDR1 MDHEN and CDR2 SYDVKM. The CDR3 spells CASSLEGTSYGYTF. CDR3 bases: TGTGCCAGCAGTTTAGAGGGGACATCCTATGGCTACACCTTC.

This clonotype was detected only a few times. The V and J genes are TRBV12-3 or TRBV12-4 and TRBJ2-5; 10 bases are a match to TRBD2. The CDR3 loop spans 16 amino acids. Trimming removed 1 base from V and 1 base from J; junction bases left unmatched: 3. CDR3 protein: CASSLGIAGGQETQYF. The CDR3 DNA follows: TGTGCCAGCAGTTTAGGGATAGCGGGGGGCCAAGAGACCCAGTACTTC.

The chain employs TRBV6-2 or TRBV6-3 and TRBJ2-3; D unclear. CDR1 and CDR2 from the germline V gene are MNHEY and SVGEGT. The CDR3 length is 13 residues. Deletions cut 4 bases from V and 6 bases from J, with 11 bases between. CDR3 sequence reads: CASSLWVPDTQYF. The CDR3 DNA sequence: TGTGCCAGCAGTTTGTGGGTTCCGGATACGCAGTATTTT.

This clonotype has just a few counts. V gene TRBV7-2 combines with J gene TRBJ1-5; D perhaps matches TRBD1 (6 bases). Deletions cut 5 bases from V and 0 bases from J, with 14 bases between. The length of the CDR3 is 16 residues. Germline CDR1 SGHTA, CDR2 FQGNSA. CDR3 bases: TGTGCCAGCAGCCCAGGACAGAGCTATAGCAATCAGCCCCAGCATTTT. This codes for CASSPGQSYSNQPQHF. Drawing the rest from reference TRBV7-2 and TRBJ1-5, the complete variable domain is GAGVSQSPSNKVTEKGKDVELRCDPISGHTALYWYRQSLGQGLEFLIYFQGNSAPDKSGLPSDRFSAERTGGSVSTLTIQRTQQEDSAVYLCASSPGQSYSNQPQHFGDGTRLSIL.

This clonotype showed up just a few times. The CDR3 protein is CASSLVQGYNYGYTF. The CDR3 region has the DNA TGTGCCAGCAGTTTAGTGCAGGGGTATAACTATGGCTACACCTTC. This rearrangement joins TRBV27 to TRBJ1-2, with TRBD1 as a possible D gene (6 bases). V lost 2 bases, J lost 1 base, and 11 bases lay in between. Per germline, CDR1 MNHEY and CDR2 SMNVEV (reference sequence). The CDR3 spans 15 residues.

This clonotype turned up a few times. The genes are TRBV4-3 and TRBJ1-6; D may be TRBD1 (6 bases). The CDR3 contains 15 residues. With 1 base removed from V and 8 bases from J, the gap between germline ends came to 12 bases. CDR1 and CDR2 (germline): LGHNA, YSLEER. CDR3 bases: TGCGCCAGCAGCCAAGGAGCAGGGGAGGATTCACCCCTCCACTTT. It translates to CASSQGAGEDSPLHF.

This clonotype was detected only a few times. The J gene is TRBJ2-7, the V gene TRBV5-1; D is ambiguous. Deletions cut 4 bases from V and 3 bases from J, with 14 bases between. This CDR3 has 14 residues. Germline values: CDR1 SGHRS, CDR2 YFSETQ. The CDR3 coding sequence is TGCGCCAGCAGCGGGGATACAGAACTCTACGAGCAGTACTTC. As protein: CASSGDTELYEQYF.

V usage is TRBV7-2 and J usage is TRBJ2-2; D is perhaps TRBD1 (5 bases). The CDR3 consists of 17 residues. The V gene's germline CDR1 is SGHTA and CDR2 FQGNSA. Trimming stripped 1 base from V and 4 bases from J, with 16 bases between. This CDR3 reads CASSLVVLGVSTGELFF. The CDR3 DNA reads TGTGCCAGCAGCTTAGTTGTTCTAGGGGTGAGCACCGGGGAGCTGTTTTTT.

The chain uses TRBV3-1 and TRBJ1-1, with D hard to call. CDR3 length: 14 amino acids. Germline V lookup: CDR1 LGHDT, CDR2 YNNKEL (reference sequence). Trimming shortened V by 4 bases and J by 0 bases, and 9 bases separated the two germline ends. In DNA, the CDR3 is TGTGCCAGCAGCCGAGATACAGTGAACACTGAAGCTTTCTTT. This codes for CASSRDTVNTEAFF.

This sequence joins TRBV5-6 and TRBJ2-3, with no clear D. Germline lookup yields CDR1 SGHDT and CDR2 YYEEEE. The CDR3 consists of 18 residues. V was cut by 2 bases and J by 6 bases, with 25 bases left in between. The CDR3 reads CASSFRLSRLNPKDTQYF. DNA for the CDR3: TGTGCCAGCAGCTTCCGCCTAAGTAGGCTCAACCCGAAGGATACGCAGTATTTT.

The chain recombines TRBV29-1 with TRBJ2-7; no clear D. Per germline, CDR1 SQVTM and CDR2 ANQGSEA. V was pared by 3 bases and J by 2 bases, with 17 bases between. The CDR3 length is 15 residues. CDR3 sequence (DNA): TGCAGCGTTGAGATCGGTGTGGGCTCACCCTACGAGCAGTACTTC. The encoded protein is CSVEIGVGSPYEQYF.

The chain employs TRBV20-1 and TRBJ2-1, with 16 positions matching TRBD2. CDR3 length: 21 amino acids. Germline CDR1 DFQATT, CDR2 SNEGSKA (reference sequence). The V and J ends lost 5 bases and 9 bases, in that order; junction bases with no gene match: 25. The CDR3 spells CSAPLAGAPGTSGRALAEQFF. For the CDR3, the DNA is TGCAGTGCTCCCCTGGCAGGGGCGCCCGGGACTAGCGGGAGGGCCCTGGCTGAGCAGTTCTTC.

The chain uses TRBV5-1 and TRBJ2-1; TRBD2 aligns across 11 bases. CDR3 length equals 15 residues. Germline CDR1 SGHRS, CDR2 YFSETQ. The V segment lost 4 bases and the J segment 5 bases; nucleotides outside the gene matches: 5. Written as DNA, the CDR3 is TGCGCCAGCAGCACCGGACTAGCGGGCCACAATGAGCAGTTCTTC. This encodes CASSTGLAGHNEQFF.

CDR3 coding DNA: TGTGCCTGGGGGCCCGAGGACCGATTGAACACTGAAGCTTTCTTT. Amino acids: CAWGPEDRLNTEAFF. The chain is built from TRBV30 and TRBJ1-1; D is unclear. Germline loops: CDR1 GTSNPN, CDR2 SVGIG (reference sequence). The V end was cut by 5 bases, the J end by 0 bases, with 16 bases between. The CDR3 is made up of 15 amino acids.

The chain has TRBV20-1 and TRBJ2-2; tentative D call: TRBD2 (6 bases). CDR3 length: 14 amino acids. V lost 6 bases and J lost 6, with 17 bases in between. The germline CDR1 and CDR2 sequences are DFQATT and SNEGSKA (reference sequence). DNA for the CDR3: TGCAGTGCCCGACAAACTAGCTCCGCCGGGGAGCTGTTTTTT. Its protein product is CSARQTSSAGELFF.

This clonotype appeared a few times. DNA for the CDR3: TGTGCCAGCAGCTTAGGACAGGGGCCCTTGGGCACTGAAGCTTTCTTT. Its protein is CASSLGQGPLGTEAFF. The V and J genes are TRBV11-2 and TRBJ1-1; 8 bases agree with TRBD1. With V trimmed by 1 base and J by 4 bases, 8 bases remained unmatched. This CDR3 contains 16 residues. The V gene's germline CDR1 is SGHAT and CDR2 FQNNGV.

The CDR3 is CASSPGGSGADTEAFF. The CDR3 DNA reads as TGTGCCAGCTCACCCGGGGGCTCGGGCGCGGACACTGAAGCTTTCTTT. The V and J genes are TRBV18 and TRBJ1-1; tentatively, D is TRBD1 (6 bases). The germline gives CDR1 KGHSH, CDR2 LQKENI. CDR3 length equals 16 residues. Trimming took 3 bases from V and 3 from J, leaving 17 bases between them.